This T cell receptor (beta chain) is from a study of CD8 T cells in ankylosing spondylitis. Regarding this clonotype: Its antigen is as yet unknown.

Study-wide results and caveats: About 8 highly homologous variants formed a TCR beta motif that appeared characteristic of ankylosing spondylitis blood.

CDR3 length: 15 residues. The germline CDR1 and CDR2 sequences are DFQATT and SNEGSKA (reference sequence). The junction had 9 bases not matched to a gene; V was cut back by 4 bases and J by 4 bases. Making use of molecular barcodes, quantitative 5'-RACE generated TCR beta libraries. TCRdb called the 5' RACE reads again in MiXCR, with one record for every CDR3 protein. Of under 250,000 distinct CDR3 sequences in the sample, roughly a third were seen once. The specimen sequenced was blood, either unsorted or a sorted T cell fraction (not recorded which). The J gene is TRBJ2-3, the V gene TRBV20-1, with 9 bases aligning to TRBD2. This TCR derives from a male donor with ankylosing spondylitis or in good health (not recorded which). The CDR3 nucleotides read TGCAGTGCTAAACAGACTAGCGGAGCCCCAGATACGCAGTATTTT. Translated: CSAKQTSGAPDTQYF.